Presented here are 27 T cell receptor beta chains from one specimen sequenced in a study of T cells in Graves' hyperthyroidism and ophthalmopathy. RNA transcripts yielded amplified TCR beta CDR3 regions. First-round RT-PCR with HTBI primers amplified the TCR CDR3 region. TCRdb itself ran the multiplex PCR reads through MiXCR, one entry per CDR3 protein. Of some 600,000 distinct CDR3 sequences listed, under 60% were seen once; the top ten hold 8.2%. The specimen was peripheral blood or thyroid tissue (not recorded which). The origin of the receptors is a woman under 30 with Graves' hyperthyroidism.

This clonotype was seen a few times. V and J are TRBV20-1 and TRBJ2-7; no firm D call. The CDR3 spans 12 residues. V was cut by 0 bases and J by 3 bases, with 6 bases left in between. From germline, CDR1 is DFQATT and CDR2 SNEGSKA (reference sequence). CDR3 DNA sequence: TGCAGTGCTAGAGATCGGAACTACGAGCAGTACTTC. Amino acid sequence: CSARDRNYEQYF.

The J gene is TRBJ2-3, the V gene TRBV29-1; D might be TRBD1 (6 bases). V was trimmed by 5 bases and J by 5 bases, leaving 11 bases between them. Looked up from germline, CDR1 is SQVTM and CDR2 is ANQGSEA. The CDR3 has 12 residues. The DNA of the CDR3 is TGCAGCGTTCTCAGGGGTGGAGATACGCAGTATTTT. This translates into CSVLRGGDTQYF.

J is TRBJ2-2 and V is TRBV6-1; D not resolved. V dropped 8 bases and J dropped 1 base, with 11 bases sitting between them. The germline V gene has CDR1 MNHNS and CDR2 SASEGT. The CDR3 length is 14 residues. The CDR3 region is CASRLSQNTGELFF. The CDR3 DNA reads TGTGCCAGCCGTCTTTCCCAGAACACCGGGGAGCTGTTTTTT.

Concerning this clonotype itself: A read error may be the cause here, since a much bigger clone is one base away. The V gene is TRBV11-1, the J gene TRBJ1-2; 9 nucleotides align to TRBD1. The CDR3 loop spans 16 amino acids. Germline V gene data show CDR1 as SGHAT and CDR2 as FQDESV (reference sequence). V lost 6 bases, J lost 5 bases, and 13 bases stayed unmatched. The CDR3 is CASRPLSGTGYYGYTF. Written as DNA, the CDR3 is TGTGCCAGCAGACCACTCTCCGGGACAGGGTATTATGGCTACACCTTC.

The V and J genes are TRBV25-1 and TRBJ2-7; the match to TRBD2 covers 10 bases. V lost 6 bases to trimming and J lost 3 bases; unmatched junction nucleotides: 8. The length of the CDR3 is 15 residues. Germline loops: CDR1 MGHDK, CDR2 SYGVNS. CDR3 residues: CASSHGTSVYYEQYF. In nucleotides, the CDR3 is TGTGCCAGCAGCCACGGGACTAGCGTGTACTACGAGCAGTACTTC.

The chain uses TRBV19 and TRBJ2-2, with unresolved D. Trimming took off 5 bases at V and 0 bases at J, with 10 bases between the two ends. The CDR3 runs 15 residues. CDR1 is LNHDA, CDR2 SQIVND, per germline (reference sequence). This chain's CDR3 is CASSLQTANTGELFF. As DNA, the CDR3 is TGTGCCAGTAGTTTGCAGACCGCGAACACCGGGGAGCTGTTTTTT.

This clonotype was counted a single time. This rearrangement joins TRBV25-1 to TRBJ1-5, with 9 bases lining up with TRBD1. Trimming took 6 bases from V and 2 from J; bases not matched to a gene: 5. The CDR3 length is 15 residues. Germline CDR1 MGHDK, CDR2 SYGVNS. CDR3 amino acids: CASRQGARRNQPQHF. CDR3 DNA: TGTGCCAGCAGACAGGGGGCGCGTCGCAATCAGCCCCAGCATTTT. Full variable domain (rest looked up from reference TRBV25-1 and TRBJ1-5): EADIYQTPRYLVIGTGKKITLECSQTMGHDKMYWYQQDPGMELHLIHYSYGVNSTEKGDLSSESTVSRIRTEHFPLTLESARPSHTSQYLCASRQGARRNQPQHFGDGTRLSIL.

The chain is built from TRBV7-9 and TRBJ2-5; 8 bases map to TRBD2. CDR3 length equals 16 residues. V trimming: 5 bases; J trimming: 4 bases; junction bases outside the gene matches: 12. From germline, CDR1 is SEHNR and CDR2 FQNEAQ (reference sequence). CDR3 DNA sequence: TGTGCCAGCAGCCCTGGACGGGAGGGCCCTCGAGAGACCCAGTACTTC. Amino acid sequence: CASSPGREGPRETQYF.

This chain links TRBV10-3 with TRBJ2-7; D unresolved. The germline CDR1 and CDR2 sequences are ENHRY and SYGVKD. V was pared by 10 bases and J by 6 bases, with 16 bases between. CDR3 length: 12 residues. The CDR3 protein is CATKEISSEQYF. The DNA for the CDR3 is TGTGCCACCAAGGAGATCAGCTCCGAGCAGTACTTC.

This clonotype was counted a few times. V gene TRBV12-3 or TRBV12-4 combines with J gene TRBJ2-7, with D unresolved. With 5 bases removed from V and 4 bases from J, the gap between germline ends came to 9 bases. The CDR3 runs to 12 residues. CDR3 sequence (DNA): TGTGCCAGCAGTATGGTGACATACGAGCAGTACTTC. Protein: CASSMVTYEQYF.

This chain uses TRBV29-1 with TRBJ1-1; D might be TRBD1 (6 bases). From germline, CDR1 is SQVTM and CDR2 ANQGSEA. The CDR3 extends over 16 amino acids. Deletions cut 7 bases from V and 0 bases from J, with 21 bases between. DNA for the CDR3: TGCAGCGGGACTAGCGGGGGGGCTGACATGAACACTGAAGCTTTCTTT. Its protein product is CSGTSGGADMNTEAFF. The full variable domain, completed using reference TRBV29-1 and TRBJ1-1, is SAVISQKPSRDICQRGTSLTIQCQVDSQVTMMFWYRQQPGQSLTLIATANQGSEATYESGFVIDKFPISRPNLTFSTLTVSNMSPEDSSIYLCSGTSGGADMNTEAFFGQGTRLTVV.

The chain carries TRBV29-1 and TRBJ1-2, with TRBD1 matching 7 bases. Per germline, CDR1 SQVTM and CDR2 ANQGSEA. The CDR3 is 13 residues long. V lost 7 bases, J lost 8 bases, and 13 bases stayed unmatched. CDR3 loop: CSAAGQGVEGYTF. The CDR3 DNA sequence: TGCAGCGCAGCCGGGCAGGGGGTCGAAGGCTACACCTTC.

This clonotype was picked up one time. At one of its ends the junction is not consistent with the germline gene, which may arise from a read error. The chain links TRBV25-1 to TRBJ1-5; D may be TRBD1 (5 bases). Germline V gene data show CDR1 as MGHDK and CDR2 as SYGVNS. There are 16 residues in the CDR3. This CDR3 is CASSLEAGPLNQPQRF. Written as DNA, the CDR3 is TGTGCCAGCAGCTTAGAGGCAGGGCCTCTCAATCAGCCCCAGCGTTTT. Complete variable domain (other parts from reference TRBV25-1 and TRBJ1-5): EADIYQTPRYLVIGTGKKITLECSQTMGHDKMYWYQQDPGMELHLIHYSYGVNSTEKGDLSSESTVSRIRTEHFPLTLESARPSHTSQYLCASSLEAGPLNQPQRFGDGTRLSIL.

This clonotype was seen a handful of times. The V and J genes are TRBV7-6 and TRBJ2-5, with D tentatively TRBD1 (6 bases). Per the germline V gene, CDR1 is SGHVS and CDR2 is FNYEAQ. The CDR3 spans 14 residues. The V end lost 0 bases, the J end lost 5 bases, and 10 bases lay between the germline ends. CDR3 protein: CASSLAQGTETQYF. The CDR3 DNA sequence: TGTGCCAGCAGCTTAGCTCAGGGGACGGAGACCCAGTACTTC.

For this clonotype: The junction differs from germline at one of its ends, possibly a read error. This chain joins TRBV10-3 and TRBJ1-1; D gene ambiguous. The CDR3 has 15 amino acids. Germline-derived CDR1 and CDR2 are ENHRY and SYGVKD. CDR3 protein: CASSSPHIMNTEAFF. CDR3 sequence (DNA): TGTGCCAGCAGTTCCCCTCATATCATGAACACTGAAGCTTTCTTT.

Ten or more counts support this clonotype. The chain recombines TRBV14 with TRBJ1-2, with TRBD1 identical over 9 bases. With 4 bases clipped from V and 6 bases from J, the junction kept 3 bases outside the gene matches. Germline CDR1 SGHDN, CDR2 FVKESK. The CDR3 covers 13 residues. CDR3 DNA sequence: TGTGCCAGCAGCCGGGACAGGGTTAATGGCTACACCTTC. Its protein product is CASSRDRVNGYTF.

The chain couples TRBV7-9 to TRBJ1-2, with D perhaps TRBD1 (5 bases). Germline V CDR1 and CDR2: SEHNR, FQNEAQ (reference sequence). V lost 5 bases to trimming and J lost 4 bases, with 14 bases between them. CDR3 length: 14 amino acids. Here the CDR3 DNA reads TGTGCCAGCAGCCGAATCGGGGGGACCTATGGCTACACCTTC. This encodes CASSRIGGTYGYTF.

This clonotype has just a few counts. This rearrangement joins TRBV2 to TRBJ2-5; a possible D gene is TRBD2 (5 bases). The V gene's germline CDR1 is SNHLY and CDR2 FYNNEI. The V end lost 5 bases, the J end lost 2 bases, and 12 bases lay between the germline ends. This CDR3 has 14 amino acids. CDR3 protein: CASSPRGIQETQYF. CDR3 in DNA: TGTGCCAGCAGTCCCCGAGGGATTCAAGAGACCCAGTACTTC.

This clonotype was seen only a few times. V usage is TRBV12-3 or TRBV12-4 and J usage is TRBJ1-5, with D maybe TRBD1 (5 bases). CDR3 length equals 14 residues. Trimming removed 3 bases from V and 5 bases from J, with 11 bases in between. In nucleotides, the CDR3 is TGTGCCAGCAGTTTCTTGGGACGGCATCAGCCCCAGCATTTT. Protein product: CASSFLGRHQPQHF.

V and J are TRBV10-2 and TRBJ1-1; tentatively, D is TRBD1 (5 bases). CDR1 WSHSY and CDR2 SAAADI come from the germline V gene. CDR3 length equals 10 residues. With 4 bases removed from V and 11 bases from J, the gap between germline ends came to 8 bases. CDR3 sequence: CASSVRVAFF. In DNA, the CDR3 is TGCGCCAGCAGTGTCAGGGTGGCTTTCTTT.

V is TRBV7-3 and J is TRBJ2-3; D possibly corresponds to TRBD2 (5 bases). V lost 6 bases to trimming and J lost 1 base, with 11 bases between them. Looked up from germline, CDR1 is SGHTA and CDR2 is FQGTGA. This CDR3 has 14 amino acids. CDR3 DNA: TGTGCCAGCAGTTTCCTAGCAGGCACAGATACGCAGTATTTT. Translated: CASSFLAGTDTQYF.

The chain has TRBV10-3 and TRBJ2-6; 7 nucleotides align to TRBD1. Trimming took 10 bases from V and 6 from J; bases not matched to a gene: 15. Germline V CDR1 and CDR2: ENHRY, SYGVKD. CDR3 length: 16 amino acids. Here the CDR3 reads CASTMGQLLEANVLTF. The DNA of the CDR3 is TGTGCCAGCACCATGGGACAGCTTCTTGAGGCCAACGTCCTGACTTTC.

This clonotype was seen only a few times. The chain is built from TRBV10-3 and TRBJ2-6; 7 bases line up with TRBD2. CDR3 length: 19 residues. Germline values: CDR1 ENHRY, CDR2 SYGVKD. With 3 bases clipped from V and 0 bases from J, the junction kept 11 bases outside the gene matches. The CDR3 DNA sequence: TGTGCCATCAGTGACTCGCTTCAGGGAGGGCCCTCTGGGGCCAACGTCCTGACTTTC. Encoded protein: CAISDSLQGGPSGANVLTF.

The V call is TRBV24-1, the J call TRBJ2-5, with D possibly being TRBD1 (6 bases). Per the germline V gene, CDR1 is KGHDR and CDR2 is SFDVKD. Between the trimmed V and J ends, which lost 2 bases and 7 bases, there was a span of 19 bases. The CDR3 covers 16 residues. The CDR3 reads CATSDSTRGVRGTQYF. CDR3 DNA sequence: TGTGCCACCAGTGATTCAACCCGGGGCGTCAGGGGGACCCAGTACTTC.

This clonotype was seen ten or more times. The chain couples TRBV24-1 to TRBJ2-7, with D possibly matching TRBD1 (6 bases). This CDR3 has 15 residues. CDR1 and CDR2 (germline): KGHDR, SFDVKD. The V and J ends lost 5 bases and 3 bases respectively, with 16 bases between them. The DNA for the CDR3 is TGTGCCACCAGTGCCCGGACAGCTGGTCTCTACGAGCAGTACTTC. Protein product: CATSARTAGLYEQYF.

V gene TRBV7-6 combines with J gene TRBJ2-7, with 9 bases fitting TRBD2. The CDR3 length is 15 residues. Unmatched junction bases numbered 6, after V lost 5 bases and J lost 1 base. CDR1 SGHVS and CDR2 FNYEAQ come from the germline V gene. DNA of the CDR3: TGTGCCAGCAGCCAACTAGCGGGCGAGTCCTACGAGCAGTACTTC. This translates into CASSQLAGESYEQYF.

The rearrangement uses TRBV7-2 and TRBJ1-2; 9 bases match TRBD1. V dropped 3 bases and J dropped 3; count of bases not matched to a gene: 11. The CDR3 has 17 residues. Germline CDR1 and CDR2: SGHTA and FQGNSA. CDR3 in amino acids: CASSFATGGVNDYGYTF. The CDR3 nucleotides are TGTGCCAGCAGCTTCGCTACAGGGGGCGTTAACGACTATGGCTACACCTTC.